This T cell receptor (beta chain) was sequenced in a study of T cells in Graves' hyperthyroidism and ophthalmopathy. The study, taken as a whole, reports: Ophthalmopathy onset followed model prediction by a median roughly six months.

On this clonotype itself: Its antigen is as yet unknown.

The CDR3 is 11 residues long. Trimming pared 5 bases from V and 7 bases from J, leaving 9 bases between. The germline V gene encodes CDR1 MGHRA and CDR2 YSYEKL. TCR beta CDR3 regions were amplified from RNA transcripts. An initial round of RT-PCR targeting the TCR CDR3 relied on the HTBI primer set. TCRdb re-called the multiplex PCR reads with MiXCR, one entry per CDR3 protein. The repertoire holds about 560,000 distinct CDR3 sequences, with about 14% as singletons. V is TRBV4-1 and J is TRBJ2-7; no definite D call. The sequenced material came from blood. This sequence originates from a middle-aged woman with Graves' hyperthyroidism. The CDR3: CASSYNGEQYF. The CDR3 DNA sequence: TGCGCCAGCAGCTACAACGGAGAGCAGTACTTC.